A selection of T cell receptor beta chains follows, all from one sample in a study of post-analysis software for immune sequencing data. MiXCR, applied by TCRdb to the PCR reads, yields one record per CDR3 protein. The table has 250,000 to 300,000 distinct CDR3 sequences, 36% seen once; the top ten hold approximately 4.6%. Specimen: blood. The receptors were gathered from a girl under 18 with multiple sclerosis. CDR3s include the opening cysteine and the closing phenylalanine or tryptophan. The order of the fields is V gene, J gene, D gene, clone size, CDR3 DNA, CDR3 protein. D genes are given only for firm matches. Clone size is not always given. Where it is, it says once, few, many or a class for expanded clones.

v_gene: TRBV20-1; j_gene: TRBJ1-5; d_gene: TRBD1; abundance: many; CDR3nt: TGCAGTGCTAGCCGGGACAGGGGGTCTTTTCAGCCCCAGCATTTT; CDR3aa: CSASRDRGSFQPQHF
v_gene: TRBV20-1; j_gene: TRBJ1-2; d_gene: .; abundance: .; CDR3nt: TGCAGTGCTTTTCCCCCTAATGGCTACACCTTC; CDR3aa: CSAFPPNGYTF
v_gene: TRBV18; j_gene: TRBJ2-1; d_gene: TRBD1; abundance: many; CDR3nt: TGTGCCAGCTCACCACCGGGGGAACAGGGGGCTGCCTACAATGAGCAGTTCTTC; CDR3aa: CASSPPGEQGAAYNEQFF
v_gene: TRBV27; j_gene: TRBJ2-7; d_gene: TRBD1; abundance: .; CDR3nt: TGTGCCAGCAGTTTATCGATAGGGACAGGCTACGAGCAGTACTTC; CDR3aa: CASSLSIGTGYEQYF
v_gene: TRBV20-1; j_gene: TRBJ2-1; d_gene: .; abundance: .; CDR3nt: TGCAGTGCTAGAGATTCGTCCGGGGGCATCGGGCAGTTCTTC; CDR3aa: CSARDSSGGIGQFF
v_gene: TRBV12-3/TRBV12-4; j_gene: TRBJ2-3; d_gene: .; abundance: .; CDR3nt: TGTGCCAGCAGTCCCCGGACAGTAATGAGCACAGATACGCAGTATTTT; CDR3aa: CASSPRTVMSTDTQYF
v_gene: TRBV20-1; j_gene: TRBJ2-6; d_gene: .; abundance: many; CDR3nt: TGCAGTGCAGAGAGCGCGTCCTCTGGGGCCAACGTCCTGACTTTC; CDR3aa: CSAESASSGANVLTF
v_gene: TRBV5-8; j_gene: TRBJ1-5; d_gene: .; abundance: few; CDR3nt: TGTGCCAGCAGCGGGGAAGACAGGATGATCAATCAGCCCCAGCATTTT; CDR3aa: CASSGEDRMINQPQHF
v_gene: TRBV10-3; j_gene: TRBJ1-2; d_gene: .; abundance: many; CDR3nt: TGTGCCATCAGTTATATGCAGGGAACGGATGGCTACACCTTC; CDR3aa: CAISYMQGTDGYTF
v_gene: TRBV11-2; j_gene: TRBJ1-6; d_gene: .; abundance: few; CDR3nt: TGTGCCAGCAGCTTATGGAGGGATTCACCCCTCCACTTT; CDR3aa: CASSLWRDSPLHF
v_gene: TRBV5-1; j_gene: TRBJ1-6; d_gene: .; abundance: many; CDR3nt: TGCGCCAGCAGCTTCACAGGGACTGGCTCCTATAATTCACCCCTCCACTTT; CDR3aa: CASSFTGTGSYNSPLHF
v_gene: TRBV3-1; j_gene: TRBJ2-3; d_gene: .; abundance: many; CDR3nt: TGCGCCAGCAGCCAAGAAACAGATACGCAGTATTTT; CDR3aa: CASSQETDTQYF
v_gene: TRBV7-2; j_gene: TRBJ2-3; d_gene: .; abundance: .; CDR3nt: TGTGCCTGCAGCTTAAACCGGAGGATAGATACGCAGTATTTT; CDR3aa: CACSLNRRIDTQYF
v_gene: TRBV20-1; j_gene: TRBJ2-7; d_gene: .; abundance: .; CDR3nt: TGCAGTGCTAGAGACGGCCTATCCTACGAGCAGTACTTC; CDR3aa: CSARDGLSYEQYF
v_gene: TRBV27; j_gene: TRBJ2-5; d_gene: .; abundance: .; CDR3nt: TGTGCCAGCAGCCGCGGGGTCGGTAGTTTGATCCAAGAGACCCAGTACTTC; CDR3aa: CASSRGVGSLIQETQYF
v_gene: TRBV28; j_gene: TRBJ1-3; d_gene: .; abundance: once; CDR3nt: TGTGCCAGCAGGCTAGACGGAAACTCTGGAAACACCATATATTTT; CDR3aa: CASRLDGNSGNTIYF
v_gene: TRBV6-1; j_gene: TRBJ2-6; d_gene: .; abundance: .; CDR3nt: TGTGCCAGCAGTCAAGGTTTAGTCTCTGGGGCCAACGTCCTGACTTTC; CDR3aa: CASSQGLVSGANVLTF
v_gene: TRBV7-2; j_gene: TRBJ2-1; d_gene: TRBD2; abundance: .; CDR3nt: TGTGCCAGCAACCCCGCAGCGGGGGGATCCAACAATGAGCAGTTCTTC; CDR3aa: CASNPAAGGSNNEQFF
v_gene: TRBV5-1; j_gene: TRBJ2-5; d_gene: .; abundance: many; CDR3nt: TGCGCCAGCACTCAAGGGAGCAGGCGATGGGGTAAAGAGACCCAGTACTTC; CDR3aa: CASTQGSRRWGKETQYF
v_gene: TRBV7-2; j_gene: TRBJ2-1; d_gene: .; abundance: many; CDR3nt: TGTGCCAGCAGCTTGGATGTCGGGGAGCAGTTCTTC; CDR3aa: CASSLDVGEQFF
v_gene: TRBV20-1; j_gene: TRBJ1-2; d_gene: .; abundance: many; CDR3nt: TGCAGTGCTAGAGTTCCTTTGGAGGGACCCTATGGCTACACCTTC; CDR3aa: CSARVPLEGPYGYTF
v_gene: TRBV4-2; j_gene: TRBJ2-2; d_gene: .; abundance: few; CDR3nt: TGTGCCAGCAGCCAAGAGGGGGCCCGTCTCGGGGAGCTGTTTTTT; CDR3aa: CASSQEGARLGELFF
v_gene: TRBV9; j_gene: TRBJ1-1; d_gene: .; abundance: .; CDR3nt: TGTGCCAGCAGCGCTTGGGTTGTGAACACTGAAGCTTTCTTT; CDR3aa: CASSAWVVNTEAFF
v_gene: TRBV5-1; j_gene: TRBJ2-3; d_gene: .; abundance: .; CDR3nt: TGCGCCAGCAGCTTGGCGGCGGGGCCGGGGGATACGCAGTATTTT; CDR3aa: CASSLAAGPGDTQYF
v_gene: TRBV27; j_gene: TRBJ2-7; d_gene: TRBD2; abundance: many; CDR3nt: TGTGCCAGCAGGGGGGGGACTAGCGGGAGCTGGGCCGAGCAGTACTTC; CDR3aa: CASRGGTSGSWAEQYF
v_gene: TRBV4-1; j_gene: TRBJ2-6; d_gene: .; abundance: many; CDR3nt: TGCGCCAGCAGCCAAGAGGGGACTGGGGCCAACGTCCTGACTTTC; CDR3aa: CASSQEGTGANVLTF
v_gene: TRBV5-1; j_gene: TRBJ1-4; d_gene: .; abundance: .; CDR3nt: TGCGCCAGCAGCAACGGGTCGTCAGGGGAAAAACTGTTTTTT; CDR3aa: CASSNGSSGEKLFF
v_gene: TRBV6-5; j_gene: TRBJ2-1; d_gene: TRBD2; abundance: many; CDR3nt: TGTGCCAGCAGTTACTCCGCGGGAGGGGATGAGCAGTTCTTC; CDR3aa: CASSYSAGGDEQFF
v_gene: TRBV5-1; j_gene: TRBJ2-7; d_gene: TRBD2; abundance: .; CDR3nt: TGCGCCAGCAGCTTTAGCGGGAGCTCCGGCGAGCAGTACTTC; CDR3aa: CASSFSGSSGEQYF
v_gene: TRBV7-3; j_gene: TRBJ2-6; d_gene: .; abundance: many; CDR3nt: TGTGCCAGCAGCACCCAGAAGGGACCCCCCTCTGGGGCCAACGTCCTGACTTTC; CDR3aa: CASSTQKGPPSGANVLTF
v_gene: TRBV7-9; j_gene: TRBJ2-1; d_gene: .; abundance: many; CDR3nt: TGTGCCAGCAGCTTAGTCAAGGGCAATGAGCAGTTCTTC; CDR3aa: CASSLVKGNEQFF
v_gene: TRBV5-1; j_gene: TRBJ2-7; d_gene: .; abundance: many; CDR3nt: TGCGCCAGCAGCGCAGACGGGTACGAGCAGTACTTC; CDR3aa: CASSADGYEQYF
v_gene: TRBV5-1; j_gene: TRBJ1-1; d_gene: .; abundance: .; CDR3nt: TGCGCCTGCAGCTTGGAACAAAGGACTGAAGCTTTCTTT; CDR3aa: CACSLEQRTEAFF
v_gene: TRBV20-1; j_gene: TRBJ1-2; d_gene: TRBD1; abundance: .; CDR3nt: TGCAGTGCTCCAGACAGGGTTAACGGCTACACCTTC; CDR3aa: CSAPDRVNGYTF
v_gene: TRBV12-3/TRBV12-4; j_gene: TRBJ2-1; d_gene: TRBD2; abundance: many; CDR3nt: TGTGCCAGCAGAGCAGAGTGGGGACTAGCGGGAGGGGCCTCCTACAATGAGCAGTTCTTC; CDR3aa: CASRAEWGLAGGASYNEQFF
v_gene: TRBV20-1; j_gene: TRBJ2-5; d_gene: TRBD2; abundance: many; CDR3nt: TGCAGTGCTGCGGGTCGCGCAGCGGGAGGGGTGTTGGAGACCCAGTACTTC; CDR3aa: CSAAGRAAGGVLETQYF
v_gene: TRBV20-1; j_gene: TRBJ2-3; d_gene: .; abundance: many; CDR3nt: TGCAGTGCTAGAGATTTGGACAGCACAGATACGCAGTATTTT; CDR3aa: CSARDLDSTDTQYF
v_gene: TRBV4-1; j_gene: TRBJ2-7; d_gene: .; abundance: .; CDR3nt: TGCGCCAGCAGCCAAGATCAAGGCAGGGCCTACGAGCAGTACTTC; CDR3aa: CASSQDQGRAYEQYF
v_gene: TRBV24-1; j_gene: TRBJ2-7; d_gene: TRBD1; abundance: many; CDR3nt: TGTGCCACCAGTGAACGAACCCCAACAGGGGGGATTGACTACGAGCAGTACTTC; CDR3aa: CATSERTPTGGIDYEQYF
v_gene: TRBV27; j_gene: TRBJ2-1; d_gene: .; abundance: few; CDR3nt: TGTGCCAGCAGGTTACGGGGCCGGGGAAATGAGCAGTTCTTC; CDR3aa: CASRLRGRGNEQFF
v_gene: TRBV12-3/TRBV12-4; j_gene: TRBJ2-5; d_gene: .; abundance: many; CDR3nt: TGTGCCAGCAGCCCCCTGGCCGCGACGGCGGGAGAGACCCAGTACTTC; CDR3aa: CASSPLAATAGETQYF
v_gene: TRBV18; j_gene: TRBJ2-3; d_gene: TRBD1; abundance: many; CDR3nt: TGTGCCAGCTCACCAGCAGGGGGAAGGACAGATACGCAGTATTTT; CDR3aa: CASSPAGGRTDTQYF
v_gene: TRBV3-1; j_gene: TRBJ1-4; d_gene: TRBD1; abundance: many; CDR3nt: TGTGCCAGCAGTAAAAACGGCCCCGGGACAGGGGATGAAAAACTGTTTTTT; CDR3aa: CASSKNGPGTGDEKLFF
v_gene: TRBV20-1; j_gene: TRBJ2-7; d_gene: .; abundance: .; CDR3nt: TGCAGTGCTAGAGCCCCGGACCAGGGCTACGAGCAGTACTTC; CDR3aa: CSARAPDQGYEQYF
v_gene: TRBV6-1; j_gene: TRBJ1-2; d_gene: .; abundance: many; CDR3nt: TGTGCCAGCAGTGAATTACCCCGGGCAGGGGAAGGCTACACCTTC; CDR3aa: CASSELPRAGEGYTF
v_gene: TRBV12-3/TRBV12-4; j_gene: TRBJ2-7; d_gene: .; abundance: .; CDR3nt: TGTGCCAGCAGACGTGAGGGGGATGCCTACGAGCAGTACTTC; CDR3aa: CASRREGDAYEQYF
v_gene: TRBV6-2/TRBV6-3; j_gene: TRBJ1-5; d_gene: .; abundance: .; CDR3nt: TGTGCCAGCAGTGGGTCAGGGGAGTGGGGCAATCAGCCCCAGCATTTT; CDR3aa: CASSGSGEWGNQPQHF
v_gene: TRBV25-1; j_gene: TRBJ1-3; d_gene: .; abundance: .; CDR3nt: TGTGCCAGCAGTGACTGGGACGTTCGCTCTGGAAACACCATATATTTT; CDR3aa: CASSDWDVRSGNTIYF
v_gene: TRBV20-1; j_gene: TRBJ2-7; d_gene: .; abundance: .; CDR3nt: TGCAGTGCCCGAAGTTACGAACCCTACGAGCAGTACTTC; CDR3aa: CSARSYEPYEQYF
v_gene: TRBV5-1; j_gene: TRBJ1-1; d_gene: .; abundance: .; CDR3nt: TGCGCCAGCGGCTGGGGGTCGGGGGGCATGAACACTGAAGCTTTCTTT; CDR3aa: CASGWGSGGMNTEAFF
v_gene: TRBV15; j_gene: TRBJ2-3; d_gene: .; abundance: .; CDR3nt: TGTGCCACCAGCAGAGGATCTAGCGAAGGAGATACGCAGTATTTT; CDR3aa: CATSRGSSEGDTQYF
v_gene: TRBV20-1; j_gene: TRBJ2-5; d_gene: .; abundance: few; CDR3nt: TGCAGTGCTAGAGAGGGTGGGGTCCAAGAGACCCAGTACTTC; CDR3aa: CSAREGGVQETQYF
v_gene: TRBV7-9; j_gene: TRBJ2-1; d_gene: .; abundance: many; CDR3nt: TGTGCCAGCAGCCTCCCGGGGAAAAGCTACAATGAGCAGTTCTTC; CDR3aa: CASSLPGKSYNEQFF
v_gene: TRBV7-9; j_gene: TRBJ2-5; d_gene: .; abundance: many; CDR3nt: TGTGCCAGCAGCTTAACGTTGGGGGGAGAGACCCAGTACTTC; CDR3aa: CASSLTLGGETQYF
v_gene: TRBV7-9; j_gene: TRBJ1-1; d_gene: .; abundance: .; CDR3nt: TGTGCCAGCAGCCAAGGACAGTGGATGAACACTGAAGCTTTCTTT; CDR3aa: CASSQGQWMNTEAFF
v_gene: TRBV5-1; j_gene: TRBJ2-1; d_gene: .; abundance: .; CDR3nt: TGCGCCAGCAGCTTGGTTTTAGGGGGGGCGCGTTACAATGAGCAGTTCTTC; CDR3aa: CASSLVLGGARYNEQFF
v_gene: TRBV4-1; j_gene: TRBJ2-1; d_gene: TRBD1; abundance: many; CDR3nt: TGCGCCAGCAGCCTGACGACAGGGGGCGCGGGCAATGAGCAGTTCTTC; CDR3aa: CASSLTTGGAGNEQFF
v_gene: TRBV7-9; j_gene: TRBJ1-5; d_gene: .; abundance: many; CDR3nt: TGTGCCAGCAGCCCCGCGGCGGGACAGCCCCAGCATTTT; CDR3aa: CASSPAAGQPQHF
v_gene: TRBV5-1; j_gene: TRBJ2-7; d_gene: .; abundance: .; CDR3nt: TGCGCCAGCAGCCTGGGGGTATCGGGGGCGCAGGAGCAGTACTTC; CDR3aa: CASSLGVSGAQEQYF